The 2 T cell receptor beta chains below all came from one sample that was sequenced in a study of cytomegalovirus exposure and HLA in healthy donors. In the PCR, 60 Vbeta and 13 Jbeta primers were used. The protocol was immunoSEQ multiplex PCR, while the TCRdb copy is restricted to in-frame clones and leaves out a portion. The sample consists of about 98,000 clones, roughly 80% of them appearing once. Sequenced: PBMCs. Receptors were obtained from a man in his forties or fifties in good health and CMV-seronegative.

V gene TRBV5-4 combines with J gene TRBJ2-5; tentative D call: TRBD2 (6 bases). The CDR3 runs to 14 residues. The ends were cut back, 3 bases at V and 2 bases at J, with 11 bases in the middle. The germline CDR1 and CDR2 sequences are SGHNT and YYREEE (reference sequence). The CDR3 spells CASSSRGTQETQYF. The CDR3, as DNA: TGTGCCAGCAGCTCACGAGGGACTCAAGAGACCCAGTACTTC.

The J gene is TRBJ1-1, the V gene TRBV19; a possible D gene is TRBD1 (5 bases). V was trimmed by 3 bases and J by 7 bases, leaving 6 bases between them. The CDR3 consists of 11 residues. CDR1 and CDR2 from the germline V gene are LNHDA and SQIVND (reference sequence). In DNA, the CDR3 is TGTGCCAGTAGTATGGGGCTTGAAGCTTTCTTT. Its protein product is CASSMGLEAFF.